The 13 T cell receptor beta chains given below trace back to one sample, sequenced in a study of cytomegalovirus exposure and HLA in healthy donors. TCRdb's table, derived via immunoSEQ multiplex PCR, lists solely in-frame clones and lacks some. The sample consists of about 43,000 clones, about 94% of them appearing once. Sequences were obtained from PBMCs. The receptors were gathered from a man between 18 and 35 years old in good health and CMV-seronegative.

The chain carries TRBV28 and TRBJ2-7; 11 bases are a match to TRBD2. With 2 bases clipped from V and 4 bases from J, the junction kept 7 bases outside the gene matches. There are 16 residues in the CDR3. The germline CDR1 and CDR2 sequences are MDHEN and SYDVKM. CDR3: CASSLPTSGNDYEQYF. CDR3 in DNA: TGTGCCAGCAGTTTACCGACTAGCGGGAACGATTACGAGCAGTACTTC. The full variable domain, with the rest looked up from reference TRBV28 and TRBJ2-7, is DVKVTQSSRYLVKRTGEKVFLECVQDMDHENMFWYRQDPGLGLRLIYFSYDVKMKEKGDIPEGYSVSREKKERFSLILESASTNQTSMYLCASSLPTSGNDYEQYFGPGTRLTVT.

The V and J genes are TRBV2 and TRBJ1-5, with TRBD1 identical over 9 bases. CDR1 is SNHLY, CDR2 FYNNEI, per germline. The CDR3 sequence is 14 residues long. After removal of 6 bases from V and 4 bases from J, the junction contained 4 bases not matched to a gene. Written as DNA, the CDR3 is TGTGCCAGCAGGGCGGGACAGGGTAATCAGCCCCAGCATTTT. Residues: CASRAGQGNQPQHF. Full variable domain (outside the CDR3, taken from reference TRBV2 and TRBJ1-5): EPEVTQTPSHQVTQMGQEVILRCVPISNHLYFYWYRQILGQKVEFLVSFYNNEISEKSEIFDDQFSVERPDGSNFTLKIRSTKLEDSAMYFCASRAGQGNQPQHFGDGTRLSIL.

This chain links TRBV7-2 with TRBJ2-7; 7 bases map to TRBD1. The CDR3 extends over 13 amino acids. The J segment lost 5 bases and the V segment lost 7 bases, leaving 8 bases of the junction unmatched. Germline assignment: CDR1 SGHTA and CDR2 FQGNSA. The CDR3 DNA reads as TGTGCCAGCACAATATCGACAGGGAACGAGCAGTACTTC. Translated: CASTISTGNEQYF.

This clone showed up just once. The chain combines TRBV7-9 with TRBJ2-7; TRBD1 aligns across 7 bases. CDR1 and CDR2 from the germline V gene are SEHNR and FQNEAQ (reference sequence). This CDR3 region has 15 residues. V shed 0 bases, J shed 5 bases, and the junction held 7 bases outside the gene matches. As DNA, the CDR3 is TGTGCCAGCAGCTTAGCCGGGACAGAATTTAACGAGCAGTACTTC. Translated, it gives CASSLAGTEFNEQYF.

This sequence joins TRBV18 and TRBJ2-1, with TRBD2 matching over 12 bases. This CDR3 has 15 amino acids. Germline loops: CDR1 KGHSH, CDR2 LQKENI. Losses at the gene ends were 6 bases for V and 4 bases for J; bases not matched to a gene: 4. As DNA, the CDR3 is TGTGCCAGCTCCAGACTAGCGGGGGATTACAATGAGCAGTTCTTC. Translating it yields CASSRLAGDYNEQFF. Full variable domain (missing parts from reference TRBV18 and TRBJ2-1): NAGVMQNPRHLVRRRGQEARLRCSPMKGHSHVYWYRQLPEEGLKFMVYLQKENIIDESGMPKERFSAEFPKEGPSILRIQQVVRGDSAAYFCASSRLAGDYNEQFFGPGTRLTVL.

A note on this clone: At one boundary the junction diverges from the germline segment, which might be a read error. The genes are TRBV7-7 and TRBJ1-1; no clear D gene. Germline-derived CDR1 and CDR2 are SSHAT and FNYEAQ (reference sequence). This CDR3 is 10 amino acids long. CDR3 bases: TGTGCTAGCAGCTCCCTCGGAGCTTTCTTT. As protein: CASSSLGAFF.

V usage is TRBV5-6 and J usage is TRBJ2-6; the D gene is possibly TRBD2 (6 bases). CDR1 and CDR2 from the germline V gene are SGHDT and YYEEEE. This CDR3 spans 17 amino acids. V shed 0 bases and J shed 5 bases, with 15 bases lying between them. The CDR3 nucleotides are TGTGCCAGCAGCTTGGGACTAGACTTTGGGTGGGCCAACGTCCTGACTTTC. Its protein product is CASSLGLDFGWANVLTF.

The J gene is TRBJ1-2, the V gene TRBV6-5, with 10 positions matching TRBD1. Germline V gene sequence: CDR1 MNHEY, CDR2 SVGAGI. V was pared by 6 bases and J by 3 bases, with 4 bases of the junction left unmatched. The CDR3 runs to 14 residues. CDR3: CASREDRGDYGYTF. The CDR3 bases are TGTGCCAGCAGAGAGGACAGGGGGGACTATGGCTACACCTTC.

The chain recombines TRBV6-4 with TRBJ2-3; 9 positions match TRBD2. Germline-derived CDR1 and CDR2 are MRHNA and SNTAGT. The CDR3 is 16 amino acids. With V trimmed by 4 bases and J by 3 bases, 8 bases remained unmatched. CDR3 sequence (DNA): TGTGCCAGCAGTGGGGGAAGCGGGAGGAGTACAGATACGCAGTATTTT. This codes for CASSGGSGRSTDTQYF.

The chain couples TRBV7-8 to TRBJ2-1, with TRBD2 identical over 11 bases. The CDR3 loop spans 18 amino acids. J gave up 7 bases and V 1 base, and 12 bases lay outside the gene matches. The germline CDR1 and CDR2 sequences are SGHVS and FQNEAQ. CDR3 in amino acids: CASSLDGVAGGGLNEQFF. CDR3 sequence (DNA): TGTGCCAGCAGCTTAGATGGGGTAGCGGGAGGGGGTCTGAATGAGCAGTTCTTC.

The chain is built from TRBV6-5 and TRBJ1-1; D perhaps matches TRBD1 (5 bases). Germline V gene lookup returns CDR1 MNHEY and CDR2 SVGAGI. The CDR3 extends over 14 amino acids. Trimming took 2 bases from V and 5 from J, leaving 12 bases between them. The CDR3 spells CASSYRFGGTEAFF. CDR3 nucleotide sequence: TGTGCCAGCAGTTACCGTTTTGGGGGGACTGAAGCTTTCTTT.

The chain carries TRBV15 and TRBJ2-2; D is unclear. The length of the CDR3 is 13 residues. Germline V gene data show CDR1 as LNHNV and CDR2 as YYDKDF (reference sequence). V shed 0 bases and J shed 7 bases, with 6 bases lying between them. The CDR3 region has the DNA TGTGCCACCAGCAGAGATCCGGGCGGGGAGCTGTTTTTT. Its translation is CATSRDPGGELFF.

The CDR3 DNA reads as TGTGCCAGCAGTAAACAAGTTAACTATGGCTACACCTTC. Translated: CASSKQVNYGYTF. V is TRBV27 and J is TRBJ1-2; D not resolved. This CDR3 comprises 13 residues. The germline CDR1 and CDR2 sequences are MNHEY and SMNVEV (reference sequence). V was cut by 5 bases and J by 1 base, with 8 bases left in between.